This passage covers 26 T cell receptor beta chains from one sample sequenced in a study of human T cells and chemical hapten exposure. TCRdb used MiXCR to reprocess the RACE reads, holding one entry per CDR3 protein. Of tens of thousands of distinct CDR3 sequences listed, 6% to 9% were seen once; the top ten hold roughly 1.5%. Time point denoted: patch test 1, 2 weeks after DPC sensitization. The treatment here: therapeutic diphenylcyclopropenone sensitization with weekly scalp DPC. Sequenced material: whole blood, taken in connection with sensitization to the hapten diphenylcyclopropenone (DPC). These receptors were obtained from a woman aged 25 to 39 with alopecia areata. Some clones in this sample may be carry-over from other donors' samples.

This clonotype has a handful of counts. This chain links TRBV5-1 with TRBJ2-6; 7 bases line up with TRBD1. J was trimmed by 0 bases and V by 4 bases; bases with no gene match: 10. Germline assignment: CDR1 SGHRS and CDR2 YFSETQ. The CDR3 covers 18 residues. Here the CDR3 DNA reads TGCGCCAGCAGCCCACAAGGGACAGCGAGCTCTGGGGCCAACGTCCTGACTTTC. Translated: CASSPQGTASSGANVLTF.

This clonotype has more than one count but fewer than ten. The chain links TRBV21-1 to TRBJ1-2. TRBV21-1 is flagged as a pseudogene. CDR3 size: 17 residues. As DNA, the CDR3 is TGTGCCAGCAGCAAAGCTGGTCAGGGCCGATCATGCTATGGCTACACCTTC. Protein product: CASSKAGQGRSCYGYTF.

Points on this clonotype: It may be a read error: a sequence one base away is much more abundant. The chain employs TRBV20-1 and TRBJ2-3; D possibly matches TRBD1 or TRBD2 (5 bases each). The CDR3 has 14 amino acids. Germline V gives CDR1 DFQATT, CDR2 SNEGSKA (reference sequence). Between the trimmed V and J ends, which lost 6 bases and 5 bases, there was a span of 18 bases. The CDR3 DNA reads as TGCAGTGCCCCCCGGGCGAGGGGCATAGATACGCAGTATTTT. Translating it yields CSAPRARGIDTQYF.

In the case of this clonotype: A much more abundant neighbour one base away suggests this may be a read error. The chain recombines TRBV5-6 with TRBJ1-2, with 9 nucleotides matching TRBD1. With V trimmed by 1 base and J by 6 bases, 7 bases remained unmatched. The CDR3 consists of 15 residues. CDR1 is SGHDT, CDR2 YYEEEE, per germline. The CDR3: CASSLRTGEADGYTF. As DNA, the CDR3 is TGTGCCAGCAGCTTGAGGACAGGGGAGGCCGATGGCTACACCTTC.

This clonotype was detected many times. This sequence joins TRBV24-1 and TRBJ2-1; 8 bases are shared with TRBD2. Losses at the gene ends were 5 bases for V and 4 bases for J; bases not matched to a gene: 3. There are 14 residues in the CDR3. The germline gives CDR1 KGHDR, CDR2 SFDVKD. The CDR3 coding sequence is TGTGCCACCAGTGCGGGGGGGCCATACAATGAGCAGTTCTTC. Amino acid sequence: CATSAGGPYNEQFF.

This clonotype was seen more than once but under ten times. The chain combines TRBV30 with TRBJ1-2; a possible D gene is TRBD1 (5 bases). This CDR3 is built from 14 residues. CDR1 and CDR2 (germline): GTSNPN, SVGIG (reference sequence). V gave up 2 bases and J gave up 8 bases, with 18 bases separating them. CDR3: CAWSRAGTSRGYTF. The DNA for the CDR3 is TGTGCCTGGAGTAGGGCGGGGACTAGCCGCGGCTACACCTTC.

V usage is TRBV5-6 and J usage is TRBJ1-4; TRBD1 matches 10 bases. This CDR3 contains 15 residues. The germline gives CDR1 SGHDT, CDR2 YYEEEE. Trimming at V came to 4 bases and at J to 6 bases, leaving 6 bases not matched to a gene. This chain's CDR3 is CASSPSGTGDEKLFF. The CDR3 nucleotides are TGTGCCAGCAGCCCGTCCGGGACAGGGGATGAAAAACTGTTTTTT.

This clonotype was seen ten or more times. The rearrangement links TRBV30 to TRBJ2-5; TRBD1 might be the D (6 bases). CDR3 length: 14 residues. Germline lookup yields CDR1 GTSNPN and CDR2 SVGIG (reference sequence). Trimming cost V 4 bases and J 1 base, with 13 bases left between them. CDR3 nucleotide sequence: TGTGCCTGGACTCTGGGACAAATCCAAGAGACCCAGTACTTC. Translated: CAWTLGQIQETQYF.

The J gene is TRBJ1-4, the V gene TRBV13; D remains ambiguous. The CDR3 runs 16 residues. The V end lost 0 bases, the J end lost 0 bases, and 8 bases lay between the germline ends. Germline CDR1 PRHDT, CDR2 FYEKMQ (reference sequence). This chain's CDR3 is CASSLGRRATNEKLFF. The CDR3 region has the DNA TGTGCCAGCAGCTTAGGCCGGCGGGCAACTAATGAAAAACTGTTTTTT.

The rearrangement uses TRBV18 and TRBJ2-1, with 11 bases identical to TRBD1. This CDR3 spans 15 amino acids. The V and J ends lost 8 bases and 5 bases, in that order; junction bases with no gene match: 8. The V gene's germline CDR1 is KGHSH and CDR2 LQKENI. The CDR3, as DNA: TGTGCCAGCCCTAAACCGGGACAGGGGGACAATGAGCAGTTCTTC. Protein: CASPKPGQGDNEQFF.

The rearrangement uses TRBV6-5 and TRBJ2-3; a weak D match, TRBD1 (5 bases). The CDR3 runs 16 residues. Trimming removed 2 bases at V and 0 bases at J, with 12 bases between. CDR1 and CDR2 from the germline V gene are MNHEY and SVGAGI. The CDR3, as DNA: TGTGCCAGCAGTTACAACTTTGGGGCTAGCACAGATACGCAGTATTTT. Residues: CASSYNFGASTDTQYF.

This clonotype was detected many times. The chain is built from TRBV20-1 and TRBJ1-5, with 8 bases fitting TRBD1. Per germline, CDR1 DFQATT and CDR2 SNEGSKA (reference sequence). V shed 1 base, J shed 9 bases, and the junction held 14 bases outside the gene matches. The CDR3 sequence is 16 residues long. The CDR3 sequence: CSARGPPGQDGGPQHF. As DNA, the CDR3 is TGCAGTGCTAGAGGTCCGCCGGGACAGGACGGTGGGCCCCAGCATTTT.

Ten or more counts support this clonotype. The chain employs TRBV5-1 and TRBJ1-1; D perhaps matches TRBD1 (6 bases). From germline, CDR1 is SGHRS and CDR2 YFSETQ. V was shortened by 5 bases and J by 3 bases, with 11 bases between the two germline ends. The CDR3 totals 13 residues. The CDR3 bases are TGCGCCAGCAGACAACGGACAGACACTGAAGCTTTCTTT. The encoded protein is CASRQRTDTEAFF.

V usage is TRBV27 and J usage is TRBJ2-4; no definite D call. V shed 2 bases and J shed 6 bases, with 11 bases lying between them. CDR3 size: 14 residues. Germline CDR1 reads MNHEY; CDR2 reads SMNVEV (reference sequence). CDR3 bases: TGTGCCAGCAGTTTAAGTGCACGGAGAAACATTCAGTACTTC. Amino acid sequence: CASSLSARRNIQYF.

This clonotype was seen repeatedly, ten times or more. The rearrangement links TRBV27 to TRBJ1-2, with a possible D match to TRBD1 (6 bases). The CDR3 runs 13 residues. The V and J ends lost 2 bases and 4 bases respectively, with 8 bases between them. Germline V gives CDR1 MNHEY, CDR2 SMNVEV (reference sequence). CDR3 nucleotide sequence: TGTGCCAGCAGTTTAAGAGGGGGCTATGGCTACACCTTC. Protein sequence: CASSLRGGYGYTF.

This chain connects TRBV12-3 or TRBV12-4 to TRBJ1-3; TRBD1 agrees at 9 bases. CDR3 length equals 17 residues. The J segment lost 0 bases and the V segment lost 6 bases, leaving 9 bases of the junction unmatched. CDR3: CASRLQGAAHSGNTIYF. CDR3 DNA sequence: TGTGCCAGCAGGCTACAGGGGGCGGCCCACTCTGGAAACACCATATATTTT.

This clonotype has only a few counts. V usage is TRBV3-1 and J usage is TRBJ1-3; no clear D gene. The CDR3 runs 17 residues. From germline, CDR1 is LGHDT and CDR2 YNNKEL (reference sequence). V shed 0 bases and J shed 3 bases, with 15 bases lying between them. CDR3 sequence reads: CASSQETAWEDGNTIYF. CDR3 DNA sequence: TGTGCCAGCAGCCAAGAGACCGCCTGGGAGGATGGAAACACCATATATTTT.

This CDR3 reads CASTRDPEAFF. The CDR3 DNA follows: TGTGCCAGCACAAGGGATCCTGAAGCTTTCTTT. J is TRBJ1-1 and V is TRBV7-9; D gene uncertain. With 7 bases removed from V and 6 bases from J, the gap between germline ends came to 9 bases. Germline assignment: CDR1 SEHNR and CDR2 FQNEAQ (reference sequence). The CDR3 is made up of 11 amino acids. Complete variable domain (other parts from reference TRBV7-9 and TRBJ1-1): DTGVSQNPRHKITKRGQNVTFRCDPISEHNRLYWYRQTLGQGPEFLTYFQNEAQLEKSRLLSDRFSAERPKGSFSTLEIQRTEQGDSAMYLCASTRDPEAFFGQGTRLTVV.

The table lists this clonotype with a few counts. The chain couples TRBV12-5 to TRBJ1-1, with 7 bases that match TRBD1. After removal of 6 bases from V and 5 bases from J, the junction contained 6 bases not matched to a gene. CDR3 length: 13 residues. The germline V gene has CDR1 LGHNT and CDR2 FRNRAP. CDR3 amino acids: CASGARGRTEAFF. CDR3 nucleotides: TGTGCTAGTGGGGCCAGGGGGAGAACTGAAGCTTTCTTT. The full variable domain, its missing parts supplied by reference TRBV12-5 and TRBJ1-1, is DARVTQTPRHKVTEMGQEVTMRCQPILGHNTVFWYRQTMMQGLELLAYFRNRAPLDDSGMPKDRFSAEMPDATLATLKIQPSEPRDSAVYFCASGARGRTEAFFGQGTRLTVV.

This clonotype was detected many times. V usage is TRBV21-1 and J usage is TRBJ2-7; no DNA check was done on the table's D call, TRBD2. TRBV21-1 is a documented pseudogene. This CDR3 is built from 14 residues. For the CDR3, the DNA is TGTGCCAGCAGCCGGAGGACGGAATCTTACGAGCAGTACTTC. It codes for CASSRRTESYEQYF.

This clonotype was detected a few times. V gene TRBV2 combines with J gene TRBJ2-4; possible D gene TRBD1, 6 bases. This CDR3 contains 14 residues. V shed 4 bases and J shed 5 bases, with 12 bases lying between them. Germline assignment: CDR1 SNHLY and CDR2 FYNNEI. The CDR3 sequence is CASSAQGSQNIQYF. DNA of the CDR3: TGTGCCAGCAGTGCTCAGGGGTCCCAAAACATTCAGTACTTC.

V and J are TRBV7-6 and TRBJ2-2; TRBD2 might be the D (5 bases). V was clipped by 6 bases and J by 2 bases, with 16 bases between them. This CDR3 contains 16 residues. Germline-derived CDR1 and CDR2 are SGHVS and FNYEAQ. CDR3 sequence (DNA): TGTGCCAGCAGTTACGGCCCCGGGGAAAACACCGGGGAGCTGTTTTTT. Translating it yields CASSYGPGENTGELFF. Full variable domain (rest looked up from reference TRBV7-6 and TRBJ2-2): GAGVSQSPRYKVTKRGQDVALRCDPISGHVSLYWYRQALGQGPEFLTYFNYEAQQDKSGLPNDRFSAERPEGSISTLTIQRTEQRDSAMYRCASSYGPGENTGELFFGEGSRLTVL.

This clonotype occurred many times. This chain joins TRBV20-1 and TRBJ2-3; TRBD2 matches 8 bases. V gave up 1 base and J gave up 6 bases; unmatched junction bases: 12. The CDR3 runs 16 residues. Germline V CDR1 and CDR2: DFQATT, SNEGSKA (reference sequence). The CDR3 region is CSARAPTGGLGDTQYF. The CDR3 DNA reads TGCAGTGCTAGAGCCCCAACGGGGGGGCTAGGGGATACGCAGTATTTT.

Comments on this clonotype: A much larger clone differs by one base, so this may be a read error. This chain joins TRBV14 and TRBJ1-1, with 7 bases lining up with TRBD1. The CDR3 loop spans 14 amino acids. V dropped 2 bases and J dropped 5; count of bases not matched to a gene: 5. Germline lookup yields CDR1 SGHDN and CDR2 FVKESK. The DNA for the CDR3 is TGTGCCAGCAGCCAAAAAAGGGGGCGGACTGAAGCTTTCTTT. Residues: CASSQKRGRTEAFF.

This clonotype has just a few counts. This CDR3 reads CSVGPTSTDTQYF. The CDR3 nucleotides are TGCAGCGTTGGCCCCACTAGCACAGATACGCAGTATTTT. This rearrangement joins TRBV29-1 to TRBJ2-3; D ambiguous. In germline, CDR1 is SQVTM, CDR2 ANQGSEA. The CDR3 extends over 13 amino acids. The ends were cut back, 4 bases at V and 0 bases at J, with 8 bases in the middle.

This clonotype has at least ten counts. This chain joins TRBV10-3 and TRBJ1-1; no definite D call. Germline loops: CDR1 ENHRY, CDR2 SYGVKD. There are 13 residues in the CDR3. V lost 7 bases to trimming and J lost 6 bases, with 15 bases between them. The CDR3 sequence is CAITPATGAEAFF. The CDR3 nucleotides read TGTGCCATCACACCGGCCACCGGGGCTGAAGCTTTCTTT.